A single T cell receptor beta chain is shown here with its context. The protocol was immunoSEQ multiplex PCR, while the TCRdb copy is restricted to in-frame clones and leaves out a portion. Among roughly 42,000 clones, roughly 92% were seen once, and the ten largest hold roughly 3.8%. Germline V gene sequence: CDR1 LNHDA, CDR2 SQIVND (reference sequence). V shed 7 bases and J shed 0 bases, with 12 bases lying between them. CDR3 length equals 14 residues. This sample stems from a study of tissue T cells after allogeneic stem cell transplantation. The receptor's source is a woman aged 35 to 69 who later had graft-versus-host disease after an allogeneic stem cell transplant. The V and J genes are TRBV19 and TRBJ1-1; tentative D call: TRBD1 (6 bases). This specimen was blood, taken before transplantation. In nucleotides, the CDR3 is TGTGCCAGTAATCAGGGGACAATGAACACTGAAGCTTTCTTT. Translating gives CASNQGTMNTEAFF.